Below, one TCR beta chain is given with its context. What it binds is not known. The data are from a study of shared clonotypes between healthy human individuals. General study points: It was expected that sequencing depth would affect clonotype sharing among donors.

Profiled with immunoSEQ multiplex PCR; TCRdb holds only in-frame clones, not every one. The sample has 950,000 to 1,100,000 clones, roughly 80% seen once. Trimming removed 7 bases from V and 0 bases from J, with 12 bases in between. The CDR3 is 14 amino acids. Germline assignment: CDR1 MDHEN and CDR2 SYDVKM. The TCR comes from a man in his late teens or twenties in good health. Specimen: memory CD4+ T cells sorted from blood. Documented subset: CD45RA-negative fraction. This sequence joins TRBV28 and TRBJ1-1; D gene uncertain. CDR3 region: CASTQAPMNTEAFF. CDR3 bases: TGTGCCAGCACTCAGGCCCCAATGAACACTGAAGCTTTCTTT.